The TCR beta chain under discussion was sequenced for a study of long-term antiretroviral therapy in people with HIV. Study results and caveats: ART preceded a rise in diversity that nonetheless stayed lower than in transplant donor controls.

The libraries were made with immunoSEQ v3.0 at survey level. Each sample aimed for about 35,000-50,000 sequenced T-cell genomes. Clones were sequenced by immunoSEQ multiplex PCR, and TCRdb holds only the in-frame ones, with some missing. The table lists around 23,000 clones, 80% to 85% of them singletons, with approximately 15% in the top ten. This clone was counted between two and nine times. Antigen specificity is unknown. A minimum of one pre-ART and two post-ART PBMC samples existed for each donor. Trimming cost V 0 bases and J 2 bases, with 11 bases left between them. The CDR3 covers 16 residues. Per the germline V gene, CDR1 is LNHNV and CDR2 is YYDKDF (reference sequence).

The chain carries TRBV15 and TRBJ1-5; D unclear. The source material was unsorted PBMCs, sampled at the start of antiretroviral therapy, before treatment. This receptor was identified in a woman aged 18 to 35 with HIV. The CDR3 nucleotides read TGTGCCACCAGCAGAGATCTAACCTTGGGCAATCAGCCCCAGCATTTT. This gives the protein CATSRDLTLGNQPQHF.